These T cell receptor beta chains were read from a single sample in a study of T cell responses to AZD1222 COVID-19 vaccine. Some clones are missing from TCRdb's copy, which holds only in-frame ones; the method was immunoSEQ multiplex PCR. The profile shows approximately 92,000 clones, approximately 84% of them singletons. This specimen was peripheral blood, taken on day 0 of AZD1222 vaccination. Every receptor here comes from an adult in good health. CDR3s include the opening cysteine and the closing phenylalanine or tryptophan. Fields, in order: CDR3 protein, CDR3 DNA, V gene, CDR3 length, D gene, J gene, clone size. The D gene is left open where the match is weak. Size is stated for part of the rows, as once, few or many counts, or as a class when the clone is expanded.

CDR3 protein: CASRGGFYEQYF
CDR3 DNA: TGTGCCAGCAGGGGGGGCTTTTACGAGCAGTACTTC
V gene: TRBV28
CDR3 length: 12
D gene: .
J gene: TRBJ2-7
clone size: once

CDR3 protein: CASSESGGGFYGYTF
CDR3 DNA: TGTGCCAGCAGTGAATCTGGGGGAGGATTTTATGGCTACACCTTC
V gene: TRBV25-1
CDR3 length: 15
D gene: .
J gene: TRBJ1-2
clone size: .

CDR3 protein: CASSSTPFDTPYNEQFF
CDR3 DNA: TGTGCCAGCAGCTCCACCCCCTTCGACACTCCCTACAATGAGCAGTTCTTC
V gene: TRBV7-2
CDR3 length: 17
D gene: .
J gene: TRBJ2-1
clone size: .

CDR3 protein: CASRERQGAFEQFF
CDR3 DNA: TGCGCCAGCAGGGAACGACAGGGGGCGTTCGAGCAGTTCTTC
V gene: TRBV5-1
CDR3 length: 14
D gene: TRBD1
J gene: TRBJ2-1
clone size: .

CDR3 protein: CSYNRVNTGELFF
CDR3 DNA: TGCAGTTATAACAGGGTAAACACCGGGGAGCTGTTTTTT
V gene: TRBV29-1
CDR3 length: 13
D gene: .
J gene: TRBJ2-2
clone size: .

CDR3 protein: CASRRTAYTSPLHF
CDR3 DNA: TGTGCCAGCAGGCGCACAGCATATACTTCACCCCTCCACTTT
V gene: TRBV6-5
CDR3 length: 14
D gene: .
J gene: TRBJ1-6
clone size: .

CDR3 protein: CASNMNRDRGLGGELFF
CDR3 DNA: TGTGCCAGCAACATGAACCGGGACAGGGGGCTTGGCGGGGAGCTGTTTTTT
V gene: TRBV11-2
CDR3 length: 17
D gene: TRBD1
J gene: TRBJ2-2
clone size: .

CDR3 protein: CASSPGQGAYGYTF
CDR3 DNA: TGCGCCAGCAGCCCGGGACAGGGGGCCTATGGCTACACCTTC
V gene: TRBV5-1
CDR3 length: 14
D gene: TRBD1
J gene: TRBJ1-2
clone size: .

CDR3 protein: CASSEGYRRTDTQYF
CDR3 DNA: TGTGCCAGCAGTGAAGGATACAGGCGCACAGATACGCAGTATTTT
V gene: TRBV2
CDR3 length: 15
D gene: .
J gene: TRBJ2-3
clone size: .

CDR3 protein: CASSRDFTDTQYF
CDR3 DNA: TGTGCCAGCAGTCGGGACTTCACAGATACGCAGTATTTT
V gene: TRBV6-5
CDR3 length: 13
D gene: .
J gene: TRBJ2-3
clone size: .

CDR3 protein: CASSPGGLGGNTIYF
CDR3 DNA: TGTGCCAGCAGCCCAGGGGGCTTAGGTGGAAACACCATATATTTT
V gene: TRBV5-4
CDR3 length: 15
D gene: TRBD1
J gene: TRBJ1-3
clone size: .

CDR3 protein: CASSELATGGYTF
CDR3 DNA: TGTGCCAGCAGTGAACTGGCGACAGGGGGCTACACCTTC
V gene: TRBV6-1
CDR3 length: 13
D gene: TRBD1
J gene: TRBJ1-2
clone size: .

CDR3 protein: CASSLEGGFNEQFF
CDR3 DNA: TGTGCCAGCAGTCTCGAGGGGGGATTCAATGAGCAGTTCTTC
V gene: TRBV7-9
CDR3 length: 14
D gene: .
J gene: TRBJ2-1
clone size: .

CDR3 protein: CASRPTGFPRTRTYEQYF
CDR3 DNA: TGTGCCAGCAGACCGACAGGGTTCCCCCGAACAAGGACCTACGAGCAGTACTTC
V gene: TRBV6-9
CDR3 length: 18
D gene: TRBD1
J gene: TRBJ2-7
clone size: .

CDR3 protein: CASSKDRGDDEQYF
CDR3 DNA: TGCGCCAGCAGCAAGGACAGGGGGGACGACGAGCAGTACTTC
V gene: TRBV5-1
CDR3 length: 14
D gene: TRBD1
J gene: TRBJ2-7
clone size: .

CDR3 protein: CSASPRRVGNTIYF
CDR3 DNA: TGCAGTGCTAGTCCCCGGCGGGTTGGAAACACCATATATTTT
V gene: TRBV20-1
CDR3 length: 14
D gene: .
J gene: TRBJ1-3
clone size: .

CDR3 protein: CASTNGHPTDEKLFF
CDR3 DNA: TGCGCCAGCACCAATGGGCACCCAACGGATGAAAAACTGTTTTTT
V gene: TRBV5-1
CDR3 length: 15
D gene: .
J gene: TRBJ1-4
clone size: few

CDR3 protein: CASSAPLAGGAQETQYF
CDR3 DNA: TGTGCCAGCAGTGCACCGTTAGCGGGAGGGGCCCAAGAGACCCAGTACTTC
V gene: TRBV28
CDR3 length: 17
D gene: TRBD2
J gene: TRBJ2-5
clone size: once

CDR3 protein: CASSQYGLAGVADTQYF
CDR3 DNA: TGCGCCAGCAGCCAATACGGACTAGCGGGAGTGGCAGATACGCAGTATTTT
V gene: TRBV4-1
CDR3 length: 17
D gene: TRBD2
J gene: TRBJ2-3
clone size: once

CDR3 protein: CAVKGPNQPQHF
CDR3 DNA: TGTGCCGTGAAGGGGCCCAATCAGCCCCAGCATTTT
V gene: TRBV28
CDR3 length: 12
D gene: .
J gene: TRBJ1-5
clone size: once

CDR3 protein: CASSLRGRSSYNEQFF
CDR3 DNA: TGTGCCAGCAGCTTAAGGGGCAGAAGCTCCTACAATGAGCAGTTCTTC
V gene: TRBV11-1
CDR3 length: 16
D gene: .
J gene: TRBJ2-1
clone size: few

CDR3 protein: CASRRSPLRVNQPQHF
CDR3 DNA: TGTGCCAGCAGGCGATCCCCCCTAAGGGTAAATCAGCCCCAGCATTTT
V gene: TRBV28
CDR3 length: 16
D gene: .
J gene: TRBJ1-5
clone size: once

CDR3 protein: CASSQDLLRAGYTF
CDR3 DNA: TGTGCCAGCAGCCAAGATCTTCTGCGGGCCGGCTACACCTTC
V gene: TRBV14
CDR3 length: 14
D gene: .
J gene: TRBJ1-2
clone size: .

CDR3 protein: CASSQVISGRDAVGNTGELFF
CDR3 DNA: TGTGCCAGCAGCCAAGTTATTAGCGGGAGAGATGCCGTGGGAAACACCGGGGAGCTGTTTTTT
V gene: TRBV4-2
CDR3 length: 21
D gene: TRBD2
J gene: TRBJ2-2
clone size: few

CDR3 protein: CASSRAGVSYNEQFF
CDR3 DNA: TGTGCCAGCAGTCGCGCGGGTGTCTCCTACAATGAGCAGTTCTTC
V gene: TRBV6-5
CDR3 length: 15
D gene: .
J gene: TRBJ2-1
clone size: .

CDR3 protein: CASSKGHINEQFF
CDR3 DNA: TGTGCCAGCAGCAAAGGACACATCAATGAGCAGTTCTTC
V gene: TRBV11-3
CDR3 length: 13
D gene: .
J gene: TRBJ2-1
clone size: .

CDR3 protein: CASLLAGLSTDTQYF
CDR3 DNA: TGCGCCAGCCTTTTAGCGGGGCTCAGCACAGATACGCAGTATTTT
V gene: TRBV5-1
CDR3 length: 15
D gene: TRBD2
J gene: TRBJ2-3
clone size: .

CDR3 protein: CAIPGQRYGYTF
CDR3 DNA: TGTGCCATTCCGGGACAAAGATATGGCTACACCTTC
V gene: TRBV10-3
CDR3 length: 12
D gene: .
J gene: TRBJ1-2
clone size: .

CDR3 protein: CASSSRTGGGNTIYF
CDR3 DNA: TGTGCCAGCAGCAGTAGGACAGGAGGTGGAAACACCATATATTTT
V gene: TRBV5-4
CDR3 length: 15
D gene: TRBD1
J gene: TRBJ1-3
clone size: .

CDR3 protein: CAWSVQGFETQYF
CDR3 DNA: TGTGCCTGGAGTGTACAAGGGTTCGAGACCCAGTACTTC
V gene: TRBV30
CDR3 length: 13
D gene: .
J gene: TRBJ2-5
clone size: .

CDR3 protein: CASSFNRVNTEAFF
CDR3 DNA: TGTGCCAGCAGTTTTAACAGGGTGAACACTGAAGCTTTCTTT
V gene: TRBV27
CDR3 length: 14
D gene: .
J gene: TRBJ1-1
clone size: .

CDR3 protein: CASSLNAGSSYNEQFF
CDR3 DNA: TGCGCCAGCAGCTTGAACGCGGGAAGCTCCTACAATGAGCAGTTCTTC
V gene: TRBV5-1
CDR3 length: 16
D gene: .
J gene: TRBJ2-1
clone size: .

CDR3 protein: CASSGSGANVLTF
CDR3 DNA: TGTGCCAGCAGCGGTTCGGGGGCCAACGTCCTGACTTTC
V gene: TRBV13
CDR3 length: 13
D gene: .
J gene: TRBJ2-6
clone size: .

CDR3 protein: CASTLVQRVGTGELFF
CDR3 DNA: TGTGCCAGCACCCTCGTCCAGCGAGTGGGTACCGGGGAGCTGTTTTTT
V gene: TRBV7-8
CDR3 length: 16
D gene: .
J gene: TRBJ2-2
clone size: .

CDR3 protein: CASSQGTNNEQFF
CDR3 DNA: TGTGCCAGCAGCCAAGGGACCAATAATGAGCAGTTCTTC
V gene: TRBV4-2
CDR3 length: 13
D gene: .
J gene: TRBJ2-1
clone size: .

CDR3 protein: CASTLAGTGGQNEKLFF
CDR3 DNA: TGTGCCAGCACCCTCGCCGGGACAGGGGGCCAAAATGAAAAACTGTTTTTT
V gene: TRBV28
CDR3 length: 17
D gene: TRBD1
J gene: TRBJ1-4
clone size: .

CDR3 protein: CAISESSQRSYEQYF
CDR3 DNA: TGTGCCATCAGTGAGTCGTCCCAGCGGTCCTACGAGCAGTACTTC
V gene: TRBV10-3
CDR3 length: 15
D gene: .
J gene: TRBJ2-7
clone size: .

CDR3 protein: CASSHTAMQQYF
CDR3 DNA: TGTGCCAGCAGCCACACTGCGATGCAGCAGTACTTC
V gene: TRBV3-1/TRBV3-2
CDR3 length: 12
D gene: .
J gene: TRBJ2-7
clone size: .

CDR3 protein: CASSHTAGTGREETQYF
CDR3 DNA: TGTGCCAGCAGCCACACCGCCGGGACGGGGAGGGAAGAGACCCAGTACTTC
V gene: TRBV4-2
CDR3 length: 17
D gene: TRBD2
J gene: TRBJ2-5
clone size: .

CDR3 protein: CASSLSGSQETQYF
CDR3 DNA: TGTGCCAGCAGCTTGTCGGGGTCCCAAGAGACCCAGTACTTC
V gene: TRBV5-6
CDR3 length: 14
D gene: .
J gene: TRBJ2-5
clone size: .